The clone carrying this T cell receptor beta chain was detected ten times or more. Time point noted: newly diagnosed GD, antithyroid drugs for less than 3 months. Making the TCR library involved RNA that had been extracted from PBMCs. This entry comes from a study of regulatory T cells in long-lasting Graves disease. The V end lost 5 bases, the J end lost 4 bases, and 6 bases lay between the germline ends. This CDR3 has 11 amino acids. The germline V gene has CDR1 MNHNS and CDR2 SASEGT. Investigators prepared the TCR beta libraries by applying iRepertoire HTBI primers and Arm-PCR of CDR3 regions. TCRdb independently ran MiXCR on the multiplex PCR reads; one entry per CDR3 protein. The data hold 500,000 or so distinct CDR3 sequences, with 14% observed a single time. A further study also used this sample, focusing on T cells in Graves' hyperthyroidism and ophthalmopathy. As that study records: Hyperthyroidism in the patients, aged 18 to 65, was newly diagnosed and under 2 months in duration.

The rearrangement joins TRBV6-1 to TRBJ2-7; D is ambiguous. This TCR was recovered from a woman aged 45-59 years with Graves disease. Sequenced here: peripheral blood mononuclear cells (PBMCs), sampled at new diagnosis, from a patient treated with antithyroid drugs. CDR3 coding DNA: TGTGCCAGCAGTCAAATATACGAGCAGTACTTC. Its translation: CASSQIYEQYF.